A single sample gave rise to the 21 T cell receptor beta chains below, sequenced in a study of T cell responses to AZD1222 COVID-19 vaccine. Produced via immunoSEQ multiplex PCR; TCRdb's table is partial and in-frame only. The data hold about 120,000 clones, with 85% to 95% observed a single time. The specimen comprised peripheral blood, sampled 28 days after the second AZD1222 dose. The receptors stem from an adult who received the AZD1222 COVID-19 vaccine.

The chain couples TRBV7-9 to TRBJ2-1; 7 nucleotides line up with TRBD2. The CDR3 runs 15 residues. Germline V gives CDR1 SEHNR, CDR2 FQNEAQ (reference sequence). V gave up 5 bases and J gave up 6 bases; unmatched junction bases: 10. DNA for the CDR3: TGTGCCAGCAGCCCGCCCGGGACTATATTCAATGAGCAGTTCTTC. Translating gives CASSPPGTIFNEQFF.

V and J are TRBV20-1 and TRBJ2-7, with 12 bases matching TRBD2. Per germline, CDR1 DFQATT and CDR2 SNEGSKA (reference sequence). The CDR3 consists of 16 residues. J was trimmed by 7 bases and V by 3 bases; bases with no gene match: 13. CDR3 protein: CSASGGTGLAGLEQYF. CDR3 nucleotide sequence: TGCAGTGCTAGTGGGGGGACGGGACTAGCGGGCTTGGAGCAGTACTTC.

The V and J genes are TRBV7-9 and TRBJ2-3; D is ambiguous. The CDR3 contains 14 residues. V lost 8 bases, J lost 0 bases, and 12 bases lay in between. CDR1 is SEHNR and CDR2 is FQNEAQ in the germline V gene (reference sequence). CDR3 DNA sequence: TGTGCCAGCGCCCCTCCCACTAGCACAGATACGCAGTATTTT. Residues: CASAPPTSTDTQYF. The whole variable domain, filled in from reference TRBV7-9 and TRBJ2-3, reads DTGVSQNPRHKITKRGQNVTFRCDPISEHNRLYWYRQTLGQGPEFLTYFQNEAQLEKSRLLSDRFSAERPKGSFSTLEIQRTEQGDSAMYLCASAPPTSTDTQYFGPGTRLTVL.

The gene calls are TRBV7-2 and TRBJ1-2, with TRBD1 identical over 10 bases. The germline V gene encodes CDR1 SGHTA and CDR2 FQGNSA. The CDR3 contains 13 residues. Losses at the gene ends were 4 bases for V and 5 bases for J; bases not matched to a gene: 1. CDR3 in amino acids: CASSSGQGYGYTF. CDR3 nucleotide sequence: TGTGCCAGCAGCTCGGGACAGGGGTATGGCTACACCTTC. Based on the CDR3 plus reference TRBV7-2 and TRBJ1-2, the full variable domain is GAGVSQSPSNKVTEKGKDVELRCDPISGHTALYWYRQSLGQGLEFLIYFQGNSAPDKSGLPSDRFSAERTGGSVSTLTIQRTQQEDSAVYLCASSSGQGYGYTFGSGTRLTVV.

J is TRBJ1-1 and V is TRBV27; TRBD1 aligns across 7 bases. Per the germline V gene, CDR1 is MNHEY and CDR2 is SMNVEV (reference sequence). The CDR3 runs 12 residues. V was pared by 5 bases and J by 10 bases, with 7 bases of the junction left unmatched. The CDR3 DNA reads as TGTGCCAGCAGTCCCACAGGGGTGAGAGCTTTCTTT. Its translation: CASSPTGVRAFF.

V usage is TRBV19 and J usage is TRBJ1-2; D gene unclear. The CDR3 has 15 amino acids. V gave up 5 bases and J gave up 5 bases, with 18 bases separating them. In germline, CDR1 is LNHDA, CDR2 SQIVND (reference sequence). This chain's CDR3 is CASSSDGGYWYGYTF. For the CDR3, the DNA is TGTGCCAGTAGTTCCGACGGAGGATATTGGTATGGCTACACCTTC.

V usage is TRBV9 and J usage is TRBJ2-1; D is unclear. The CDR3 covers 15 residues. V lost 0 bases, J lost 7 bases, and 14 bases lay in between. Germline V gene sequence: CDR1 SGDLS, CDR2 YYNGEE. CDR3 residues: CASSVGSSRANEQFF. The CDR3 DNA reads TGTGCCAGCAGCGTAGGGAGTAGCCGGGCTAATGAGCAGTTCTTC.

The chain employs TRBV4-1 and TRBJ2-3, with unresolved D. Germline assignment: CDR1 MGHRA and CDR2 YSYEKL. This CDR3 region has 15 residues. Trimming pared 4 bases from V and 2 bases from J, leaving 13 bases between. CDR3 in DNA: TGCGCCAGCAGCCTGGTCAGTGGGGACACAGATACGCAGTATTTT. Amino acids: CASSLVSGDTDTQYF.

The chain links TRBV6-5 to TRBJ2-2; D is tentatively TRBD1 or TRBD2 (5 bases each). The V end was cut by 7 bases, the J end by 5 bases, with 14 bases between. Germline V lookup: CDR1 MNHEY, CDR2 SVGAGI. The CDR3 consists of 14 residues. CDR3 in amino acids: CASKRGWGTGELFF. CDR3 nucleotide sequence: TGTGCCAGCAAGAGAGGCTGGGGGACCGGGGAGCTGTTTTTT.

The rearrangement uses TRBV7-3 and TRBJ2-6; 7 bases are shared with TRBD1. The CDR3 is 17 residues long. J lost 0 bases, V lost 5 bases, and 7 bases had no gene match. CDR1 is SGHTA, CDR2 FQGTGA, per germline. As DNA, the CDR3 is TGTGCCAGCAGCGACAGGACAGGCCTCTCTGGGGCCAACGTCCTGACTTTC. This gives the protein CASSDRTGLSGANVLTF.

The genes are TRBV6-6 and TRBJ1-5; possible D gene TRBD1, 5 bases. The CDR3 loop spans 15 amino acids. The germline V and J ends were trimmed by 5 bases and 10 bases, with 21 bases remaining between them. CDR1 is MNHNY and CDR2 is SVGAGI in the germline V gene (reference sequence). The CDR3 is CASSEWDGPQKPQHF. The CDR3 nucleotides are TGTGCCAGCAGTGAGTGGGACGGCCCTCAAAAACCCCAGCATTTT.

This chain joins TRBV11-2 and TRBJ1-2, with D possibly being TRBD1 (5 bases). Germline V gene sequence: CDR1 SGHAT, CDR2 FQNNGV. The ends were cut back, 5 bases at V and 4 bases at J, with 14 bases in the middle. The CDR3 contains 14 residues. The CDR3 spells CASSPGGERYGYTF. The CDR3 nucleotides read TGTGCCAGCAGCCCCGGGGGGGAGCGCTATGGCTACACCTTC.

J is TRBJ2-3 and V is TRBV7-2; no definite D call. With 0 bases removed from V and 6 bases from J, the gap between germline ends came to 10 bases. This CDR3 is built from 14 residues. Germline CDR1 SGHTA, CDR2 FQGNSA. CDR3 loop: CASSLAPSSDTQYF. CDR3 DNA sequence: TGTGCCAGCAGCTTAGCGCCATCCTCGGATACGCAGTATTTT. The full variable domain, completed using reference TRBV7-2 and TRBJ2-3, is GAGVSQSPSNKVTEKGKDVELRCDPISGHTALYWYRQSLGQGLEFLIYFQGNSAPDKSGLPSDRFSAERTGGSVSTLTIQRTQQEDSAVYLCASSLAPSSDTQYFGPGTRLTVL.

V and J are TRBV29-1 and TRBJ1-1; D is ambiguous. CDR3 length: 11 residues. V was cut by 2 bases and J by 3 bases, with 4 bases left in between. The germline V gene has CDR1 SQVTM and CDR2 ANQGSEA. In DNA, the CDR3 is TGCAGCGTTGAAAGGGACACTGAAGCTTTCTTT. This sequence encodes CSVERDTEAFF.

The chain combines TRBV10-2 with TRBJ1-2; D is undetermined. Deletions cut 5 bases from V and 6 bases from J, with 13 bases between. CDR3 length: 13 amino acids. CDR1 and CDR2 (germline): WSHSY, SAAADI. CDR3 nucleotides: TGCGCCAGCAGTTTAAGACCGGAGGATGGCTACACCTTC. Translating it yields CASSLRPEDGYTF.

The chain combines TRBV18 with TRBJ2-7; a possible D gene is TRBD1 (6 bases). This CDR3 is built from 15 residues. In germline, CDR1 is KGHSH, CDR2 LQKENI. The V end was cut by 3 bases, the J end by 0 bases, with 12 bases between. The CDR3 DNA reads TGTGCCAGCTCACCGATCCGACAGGTCTCCTACGAGCAGTACTTC. It is translated as CASSPIRQVSYEQYF.

The V gene is TRBV15, the J gene TRBJ1-5, with TRBD1 as a possible D gene (6 bases). The CDR3 has 14 amino acids. Germline values: CDR1 LNHNV, CDR2 YYDKDF (reference sequence). V dropped 4 bases and J dropped 5 bases, with 12 bases sitting between them. CDR3 sequence reads: CATSKTGSYQPQHF. The CDR3, as DNA: TGTGCCACCAGCAAAACAGGGAGCTATCAGCCCCAGCATTTT.

The V gene is TRBV18, the J gene TRBJ1-2; 7 nucleotides align to TRBD1. This CDR3 has 14 residues. With 5 bases clipped from V and 3 bases from J, the junction kept 6 bases outside the gene matches. Per the germline V gene, CDR1 is KGHSH and CDR2 is LQKENI. As DNA, the CDR3 is TGTGCCAGCTCATTTGGACAGGCGGACTATGGCTACACCTTC. Its translation: CASSFGQADYGYTF.

The gene calls are TRBV6-5 and TRBJ1-1, with D possibly TRBD1 on 6 matching bases. The germline V and J ends were trimmed by 5 bases and 11 bases, with 15 bases remaining between them. Looked up from germline, CDR1 is MNHEY and CDR2 is SVGAGI. The length of the CDR3 is 12 residues. The CDR3 bases are TGTGCCAGCAGTACCCAGGGGATTCAGGCTTTCTTT. Residues: CASSTQGIQAFF.

The chain is built from TRBV29-1 and TRBJ2-7; D is possibly TRBD2 (5 bases). Germline V gene sequence: CDR1 SQVTM, CDR2 ANQGSEA. V lost 8 bases and J 2 bases, leaving 19 bases between the germline ends. The CDR3 sequence is 14 residues long. The CDR3 loop reads CSPDPGIRAYEQYF. As DNA, the CDR3 is TGCAGCCCCGACCCGGGGATAAGGGCCTACGAGCAGTACTTC.

The gene calls are TRBV2 and TRBJ2-2; D not certain. The CDR3 contains 13 residues. CDR1 is SNHLY and CDR2 is FYNNEI in the germline V gene. Trimming pared 7 bases from V and 8 bases from J, leaving 14 bases between. The CDR3 DNA reads as TGTGCCAGCACATTAGGAGTATCTGGGGAGCTGTTTTTT. The encoded protein is CASTLGVSGELFF.